The 25 T cell receptor beta chains presented below share a single source sample, sequenced in a study of immune evolution from preneoplasia to lung adenocarcinoma. The method was immunoSEQ multiplex PCR; TCRdb's version includes in-frame clones alone and lacks a portion of them. The sample has 9,000 to 10,000 clones, about four fifths seen once. The source material was FFPE minimally invasive lung adenocarcinoma tissue. Receptors originate from an older donor with lung adenocarcinoma.

V is TRBV30 and J is TRBJ1-1, with a weak D call TRBD1 (6 bases). Germline CDR1 reads GTSNPN; CDR2 reads SVGIG (reference sequence). With 3 bases removed from V and 6 bases from J, the gap between germline ends came to 17 bases. CDR3 length: 14 amino acids. CDR3 protein: CAWRHGGWGAEAFF. CDR3 sequence (DNA): TGTGCCTGGAGACATGGGGGCTGGGGAGCTGAAGCTTTCTTT.

The chain has TRBV5-4 and TRBJ2-3; D gene uncertain. Trimming shortened V by 3 bases and J by 5 bases, and 10 bases separated the two germline ends. The germline V gene has CDR1 SGHNT and CDR2 YYREEE (reference sequence). This CDR3 has 13 amino acids. For the CDR3, the DNA is TGTGCCAGCAGCTCCCACCTTTTAGATACGCAGTATTTT. Translating gives CASSSHLLDTQYF. Complete variable domain (other parts from reference TRBV5-4 and TRBJ2-3): ETGVTQSPTHLIKTRGQQVTLRCSSQSGHNTVSWYQQALGQGPQFIFQYYREEENGRGNFPPRFSGLQFPNYSSELNVNALELDDSALYLCASSSHLLDTQYFGPGTRLTVL.

The genes are TRBV5-1 and TRBJ1-1; 7 bases are a match to TRBD1. The CDR3 extends over 18 amino acids. Germline values: CDR1 SGHRS, CDR2 YFSETQ. Germline trimming cut 4 bases from V and 3 bases from J; bases unmatched to any gene: 18. CDR3 sequence reads: CASSKRGRGEKDDTEAFF. CDR3 in DNA: TGCGCCAGCAGCAAGCGCGGCAGGGGGGAAAAGGATGACACTGAAGCTTTCTTT.

DNA of the CDR3: TGTGCCACAGAACAGGTGCCCTACGAGCAGTACTTC. Protein sequence: CATEQVPYEQYF. V usage is TRBV28 and J usage is TRBJ2-7, with D possibly being TRBD1 (5 bases). The ends were cut back, 10 bases at V and 2 bases at J, with 12 bases in the middle. The germline V gene encodes CDR1 MDHEN and CDR2 SYDVKM. The CDR3 consists of 12 residues.

The chain is built from TRBV7-9 and TRBJ2-1; 7 positions match TRBD2. Trimming at V came to 3 bases and at J to 1 base, leaving 3 bases not matched to a gene. The CDR3 sequence is 15 residues long. The germline V gene encodes CDR1 SEHNR and CDR2 FQNEAQ (reference sequence). The DNA of the CDR3 is TGTGCCAGCAGCTTTAGACTAGCTTCCTACAATGAGCAGTTCTTC. It yields the protein CASSFRLASYNEQFF.

This clone has only a few counts. J is TRBJ1-1 and V is TRBV5-1, with D possibly being TRBD1 (6 bases). V lost 6 bases to trimming and J lost 0 bases, with 12 bases between them. Germline CDR1 SGHRS, CDR2 YFSETQ. The CDR3 covers 14 residues. CDR3 loop: CASTPGQLNTEAFF. DNA for the CDR3: TGCGCCAGCACCCCCGGACAGCTGAACACTGAAGCTTTCTTT.

The chain joins TRBV28 to TRBJ1-4; D remains ambiguous. V was cut by 6 bases and J by 0 bases, with 8 bases left in between. Germline V gene sequence: CDR1 MDHEN, CDR2 SYDVKM. The CDR3 sequence is 14 residues long. The CDR3 nucleotides are TGTGCCAGCAGACACCCTGCAACTAATGAAAAACTGTTTTTT. It specifies CASRHPATNEKLFF.

J is TRBJ2-7 and V is TRBV11-2; 7 bases line up with TRBD1. V dropped 6 bases and J dropped 3; count of bases not matched to a gene: 11. The germline CDR1 and CDR2 sequences are SGHAT and FQNNGV. This CDR3 comprises 15 residues. CDR3 loop: CASSLRDRLYYEQYF. CDR3 nucleotide sequence: TGTGCCAGCAGTCTCCGGGACAGACTGTACTACGAGCAGTACTTC.

The V and J genes are TRBV19 and TRBJ1-1; 9 bases agree with TRBD1. Germline V lookup: CDR1 LNHDA, CDR2 SQIVND (reference sequence). Unmatched junction bases numbered 4, after V lost 7 bases and J lost 1 base. The CDR3 has 14 residues. This CDR3 reads CASKQGAENTEAFF. CDR3 coding DNA: TGTGCCAGTAAACAGGGGGCGGAGAACACTGAAGCTTTCTTT.

This clone was detected once. V is TRBV6-6 and J is TRBJ1-1; tentatively, D is TRBD1 (5 bases). The ends were cut back, 5 bases at V and 9 bases at J, with 19 bases in the middle. Germline CDR1 MNHNY, CDR2 SVGAGI (reference sequence). This CDR3 is built from 14 residues. This chain's CDR3 is CASSPSGQSGQAFF. CDR3 DNA: TGTGCCAGCAGTCCCTCAGGGCAGAGCGGGCAAGCTTTCTTT.

The chain links TRBV5-1 to TRBJ2-3; D is undetermined. V was trimmed by 2 bases and J by 2 bases, leaving 12 bases between them. Germline CDR1 and CDR2: SGHRS and YFSETQ. The CDR3 has 15 residues. The CDR3 nucleotides read TGCGCCAGCAGCTTTTCGCATCCTAACACAGATACGCAGTATTTT. Translating it yields CASSFSHPNTDTQYF.

This clone was picked up a small number of times. The chain links TRBV11-2 to TRBJ2-3, with D unresolved. V dropped 1 base and J dropped 4 bases, with 3 bases sitting between them. Germline V CDR1 and CDR2: SGHAT, FQNNGV. The CDR3 sequence is 12 residues long. This CDR3 is CASSLVADTQYF. The CDR3 DNA sequence: TGTGCCAGCAGCTTAGTAGCAGATACGCAGTATTTT.

V usage is TRBV28 and J usage is TRBJ2-7; possibly TRBD1 for D (5 bases). Trimming pared 7 bases from V and 0 bases from J, leaving 13 bases between. The CDR3 totals 14 residues. CDR1 and CDR2 from the germline V gene are MDHEN and SYDVKM. The CDR3 loop is CASNKGRISYEQYF. The CDR3 region has the DNA TGTGCCAGCAATAAGGGGCGCATCTCCTACGAGCAGTACTTC.

This clone showed up just a few times. The gene calls are TRBV7-9 and TRBJ1-5; D might be TRBD1 (5 bases). There are 15 residues in the CDR3. The V end was cut by 5 bases, the J end by 3 bases, with 14 bases between. Per the germline V gene, CDR1 is SEHNR and CDR2 is FQNEAQ (reference sequence). CDR3 loop: CASSRGGVNNQPQHF. The CDR3, as DNA: TGTGCCAGCAGCCGGGGGGGGGTGAACAATCAGCCCCAGCATTTT.

The chain has TRBV4-1 and TRBJ2-1; 9 bases map to TRBD2. The germline gives CDR1 MGHRA, CDR2 YSYEKL. CDR3 length: 16 residues. After removal of 0 bases from V and 5 bases from J, the junction contained 5 bases not matched to a gene. CDR3 region: CASSQDVSGRHNEQFF. CDR3 sequence (DNA): TGCGCCAGCAGCCAAGATGTTAGCGGGAGACACAATGAGCAGTTCTTC.

The chain recombines TRBV19 with TRBJ1-5; possible D gene TRBD1, 5 bases. V was shortened by 2 bases and J by 3 bases, with 11 bases between the two germline ends. The CDR3 contains 15 residues. Germline lookup yields CDR1 LNHDA and CDR2 SQIVND (reference sequence). CDR3 sequence: CASSIKDSYNQPQHF. CDR3 in DNA: TGTGCCAGTAGTATAAAAGACAGCTACAATCAGCCCCAGCATTTT.

The chain employs TRBV18 and TRBJ1-1, with no clear D. The V gene lost 3 bases and the J gene lost 1 base, with 9 bases spanning the gap. Germline V gene lookup returns CDR1 KGHSH and CDR2 LQKENI. CDR3 length: 14 residues. The CDR3 DNA reads TGTGCCAGCTCACCCGGGTTGAGGAACACTGAAGCTTTCTTT. Residues: CASSPGLRNTEAFF.

This CDR3 reads CASSLGQVNTGELFF. DNA of the CDR3: TGTGCCAGTAGTCTCGGACAGGTGAACACCGGGGAGCTGTTTTTT. This chain connects TRBV19 to TRBJ2-2, with TRBD1 identical over 7 bases. Losses at the gene ends were 5 bases for V and 1 base for J; bases not matched to a gene: 4. CDR1 is LNHDA and CDR2 is SQIVND in the germline V gene (reference sequence). The CDR3 runs to 15 residues.

The chain has TRBV14 and TRBJ2-1, with D possibly being TRBD2 (5 bases). Deletions cut 6 bases from V and 10 bases from J, with 13 bases between. Germline CDR1 and CDR2: SGHDN and FVKESK. This CDR3 contains 12 residues. Here the CDR3 DNA reads TGTGCCAGCAGGCATTCTAGCTTCGAGCAGTTCTTC. Residues: CASRHSSFEQFF.

A single count supports this clone. V is TRBV6-4 and J is TRBJ1-2; 7 bases line up with TRBD1. J gave up 1 base and V 7 bases, and 18 bases lay outside the gene matches. The CDR3 is made up of 18 amino acids. CDR1 is MRHNA and CDR2 is SNTAGT in the germline V gene. The CDR3, as DNA: TGTGCCAGCACGGGTAAAGTGACAGGGCAAGTGGGTAACTATGGCTACACCTTC. Amino acids: CASTGKVTGQVGNYGYTF.

This chain connects TRBV7-9 to TRBJ2-1; no clear D. This CDR3 region has 13 residues. The V end was cut by 3 bases, the J end by 3 bases, with 6 bases between. The germline V gene encodes CDR1 SEHNR and CDR2 FQNEAQ (reference sequence). The CDR3 here is CASSFWGYNEQFF. CDR3 DNA: TGTGCCAGCAGCTTCTGGGGCTACAATGAGCAGTTCTTC.

This chain joins TRBV28 and TRBJ2-3; 7 nucleotides align to TRBD2. The J segment lost 2 bases and the V segment lost 8 bases, leaving 7 bases of the junction unmatched. The CDR3 is 14 amino acids. Germline V gene lookup returns CDR1 MDHEN and CDR2 SYDVKM. CDR3 nucleotide sequence: TGTGCCAGCGGGGGACTACCTCCCACAGATACGCAGTATTTT. Translation gives CASGGLPPTDTQYF.

J is TRBJ2-6 and V is TRBV10-3, with TRBD2 as a possible D gene (6 bases). This CDR3 is built from 16 residues. Germline V CDR1 and CDR2: ENHRY, SYGVKD. The V end was cut by 0 bases, the J end by 2 bases, with 8 bases between. The CDR3 loop is CAISESGGTGANVLTF. For the CDR3, the DNA is TGTGCCATCAGTGAGTCGGGGGGTACTGGGGCCAACGTCCTGACTTTC.

The rearrangement uses TRBV6-5 and TRBJ1-2; D unclear. Per germline, CDR1 MNHEY and CDR2 SVGAGI. V was shortened by 8 bases and J by 7 bases, with 11 bases between the two germline ends. The CDR3 loop spans 11 amino acids. The CDR3 here is CASWAAAGYTF. The CDR3 DNA follows: TGTGCCAGCTGGGCAGCAGCTGGCTACACCTTC.

This clone is termed medium-sized. The rearrangement joins TRBV5-1 to TRBJ2-2, with 7 positions matching TRBD1. Germline V gene lookup returns CDR1 SGHRS and CDR2 YFSETQ. V was pared by 2 bases and J by 6 bases, with 7 bases of the junction left unmatched. The CDR3 is 15 amino acids. The CDR3 sequence is CASSFKTGLAGELFF. As DNA, the CDR3 is TGCGCCAGCAGCTTTAAGACAGGGCTAGCCGGGGAGCTGTTTTTT.